These 5 T cell receptor beta chains were all obtained from the same sample, sequenced in a study of T-cell reconstitution after alpha-beta-depleted transplantation in children. Unique molecular identifiers were used to barcode this TCRbeta library. TCRdb independently ran MiXCR on the PCR reads; one entry per CDR3 protein. The data show about 440,000 distinct CDR3 sequences, over 40% seen once. Sequencing was performed on PBMCs, taken before TCRalphabeta/CD19-depleted stem cell transplant. These receptors all stem from a girl aged 2 to 10 with aplastic anemia, due to receive a stem cell transplant.

This chain connects TRBV28 to TRBJ2-7; the match to TRBD1 covers 8 bases. The V segment lost 8 bases and the J segment 4 bases; nucleotides outside the gene matches: 10. The CDR3 is 14 amino acids. Germline assignment: CDR1 MDHEN and CDR2 SYDVKM. The CDR3 here is CASGRTGFIYEQYF. As DNA, the CDR3 is TGTGCCAGCGGACGGACAGGGTTCATATACGAGCAGTACTTC.

This clonotype was counted only a few times. The V call is TRBV28, the J call TRBJ2-7; D perhaps matches TRBD2 (5 bases). V was clipped by 6 bases and J by 4 bases, with 28 bases between them. CDR3 length: 18 amino acids. The germline CDR1 and CDR2 sequences are MDHEN and SYDVKM. CDR3 residues: CASSPRYQSSGDPYEQYF. The CDR3 DNA sequence: TGTGCCAGCAGCCCAAGATATCAGTCTTCCGGGGATCCTTACGAGCAGTACTTC.

The chain combines TRBV20-1 with TRBJ2-7; 8 bases align to TRBD1. Germline trimming cut 5 bases from V and 2 bases from J; bases unmatched to any gene: 14. The CDR3 extends over 16 amino acids. Germline CDR1 and CDR2: DFQATT and SNEGSKA (reference sequence). CDR3: CSAWGQAPPIPYEQYF. The CDR3 DNA sequence: TGCAGTGCTTGGGGACAGGCTCCGCCGATTCCCTACGAGCAGTACTTC.

This clonotype turned up a few times. The V call is TRBV5-1, the J call TRBJ2-5, with 7 bases aligning to TRBD1. The J segment lost 1 base and the V segment lost 4 bases, leaving 10 bases of the junction unmatched. Germline V gene lookup returns CDR1 SGHRS and CDR2 YFSETQ. The CDR3 loop spans 16 amino acids. The CDR3 DNA is TGCGCCAGCAGCCTCGGACAGGTCCCTGGCCAAGAGACCCAGTACTTC. This codes for CASSLGQVPGQETQYF.

The genes are TRBV5-1 and TRBJ1-3; D unclear. The CDR3 extends over 16 amino acids. Trimming removed 3 bases at V and 0 bases at J, with 13 bases between. Germline CDR1 and CDR2: SGHRS and YFSETQ. The DNA for the CDR3 is TGCGCCAGCAGCTGGGATAAGCTTAGCTCTGGAAACACCATATATTTT. This translates into CASSWDKLSSGNTIYF.